Presented here are 2 T cell receptor beta chains from one specimen sequenced in a study of blood T cells in healthy people across ages. A second PCR, run for about 6 to 11 cycles, used a sample-barcoded 5' primer plus a J-beta primer mix. In TCRdb, the 5' RACE reads were re-called with MiXCR into one record per CDR3 protein. The data contain around 940,000 distinct CDR3 sequences, about 53% of them singletons. The sequencing input was blood. These receptors all stem from a woman aged 55-69 years in good health.

The rearrangement uses TRBV29-1 and TRBJ2-5, with a possible D match to TRBD2 (6 bases). The CDR3 loop spans 16 amino acids. V gave up 3 bases and J gave up 1 base, with 18 bases separating them. The germline gives CDR1 SQVTM, CDR2 ANQGSEA. CDR3 sequence (DNA): TGCAGCGTTGAGGGGAGGTTATGGAGCTCCCAAGAGACCCAGTACTTC. Its protein is CSVEGRLWSSQETQYF.

The chain carries TRBV6-6 and TRBJ1-2; no clear D. The CDR3 runs 12 residues. Germline CDR1 is MNHNY and CDR2 is SVGAGI (reference sequence). Trimming shortened V by 6 bases and J by 7 bases, and 12 bases separated the two germline ends. CDR3 nucleotide sequence: TGTGCCAGCAGCCACACAGCGGCTGGCTACACCTTC. Its protein is CASSHTAAGYTF.